A selection of T cell receptor beta chains follows, all from one sample in a study of blood T cell repertoires in COVID-19. Sequenced by immunoSEQ multiplex PCR; TCRdb stores in-frame clones only, minus some. The table lists roughly 190,000 clones, around 83% of them singletons. Sequenced input: peripheral blood. These receptors were obtained from a man aged 45-60 years with active or convalescent COVID-19. CDR3s include the opening cysteine and the closing phenylalanine or tryptophan. Each record gives: CDR3 DNA, CDR3 protein, D gene, CDR3 length, V gene, clone size, J gene. A D gene is named only where the DNA matches it firmly. The size of a clone is reported for some rows only, either as once, few or many, or as a class for expanded clones.

DNA: TGTGCCCAATCCCGGGGAACAGGGGCGGGCTATGGCTACACCTTC
CDR3: CAQSRGTGAGYGYTF
D: TRBD1
length: 15
V: TRBV30
size: .
J: TRBJ1-2

DNA: TGTGCCAGCAGCCAACTCGGAGGACCAACTAATGAAAAACTGTTTTTT
CDR3: CASSQLGGPTNEKLFF
D: .
length: 16
V: TRBV6-6
size: .
J: TRBJ1-4

DNA: TGTGCCAGCAGGGCAGGGTTTCCTGGAAACACCATATATTTT
CDR3: CASRAGFPGNTIYF
D: .
length: 14
V: TRBV2
size: .
J: TRBJ1-3

DNA: TGTGCCAGCAGCCTGGGCACAGGGGGCGGCGACGAGCAGTACTTC
CDR3: CASSLGTGGGDEQYF
D: TRBD1
length: 15
V: TRBV3-1/TRBV3-2
size: once
J: TRBJ2-7

DNA: TGTGCCAGCAGCTTACAGGGGTACACTGAAGCTTTCTTT
CDR3: CASSLQGYTEAFF
D: TRBD1
length: 13
V: TRBV2
size: .
J: TRBJ1-1

DNA: TGTGCCAGCAGCTTCGCGGGGAGCGGCACAGATACGCAGTATTTT
CDR3: CASSFAGSGTDTQYF
D: .
length: 15
V: TRBV7-3
size: .
J: TRBJ2-3

DNA: TGTGCCAGCAGCTTAGCGGGACTTAGGAGCTCTGGAAACACCATATATTTT
CDR3: CASSLAGLRSSGNTIYF
D: .
length: 17
V: TRBV7-9
size: once
J: TRBJ1-3

DNA: TGTGCCAGTAGGAGGACTCTGAACACTGAAGCTTTCTTT
CDR3: CASRRTLNTEAFF
D: .
length: 13
V: TRBV19
size: once
J: TRBJ1-1

DNA: TGTGCCTGGAGTGTCCGTACCGGGGAGCTGTTTTTT
CDR3: CAWSVRTGELFF
D: .
length: 12
V: TRBV30
size: .
J: TRBJ2-2

DNA: TGTGCCAGCAGTTACAGGACAGGGCGCTCCTACGAGCAGTACTTC
CDR3: CASSYRTGRSYEQYF
D: TRBD1
length: 15
V: TRBV6-5
size: .
J: TRBJ2-7

DNA: TGTGCCAGTAGTATTCCCCGGGACAGGGTTCGAAGGCAGCCCCAGCATTTT
CDR3: CASSIPRDRVRRQPQHF
D: TRBD1
length: 17
V: TRBV19
size: .
J: TRBJ1-5

DNA: TGCGCCAGCAGCTTGACGCGGACAGGTCAGAACACTGAAGCTTTCTTT
CDR3: CASSLTRTGQNTEAFF
D: TRBD1
length: 16
V: TRBV5-1
size: .
J: TRBJ1-1

DNA: TGTGCCTCCAGGGGGGACGACAGGGGCGGCTACTATGGCTACACCTTC
CDR3: CASRGDDRGGYYGYTF
D: TRBD1
length: 16
V: TRBV30
size: .
J: TRBJ1-2

DNA: TGCGCCAGCAGGGAAGGACCGGGGAGCAATCAGCCCCAGCATTTT
CDR3: CASREGPGSNQPQHF
D: .
length: 15
V: TRBV10-2
size: .
J: TRBJ1-5

DNA: TGCGCCAGCAGCTTGGGAGGGGGCGAGAACACTGAAGCTTTCTTT
CDR3: CASSLGGGENTEAFF
D: TRBD1
length: 15
V: TRBV5-1
size: few
J: TRBJ1-1

DNA: TGCGCCAGCAGCCAAGGAACACCCACTAACTATGGCTACACCTTC
CDR3: CASSQGTPTNYGYTF
D: .
length: 15
V: TRBV4-3
size: .
J: TRBJ1-2

DNA: TGTGCCAGCAGCTTCTACGGCTCAGGAAATGAGCAGTTCTTC
CDR3: CASSFYGSGNEQFF
D: .
length: 14
V: TRBV7-9
size: .
J: TRBJ2-1

DNA: TGTGCCAGCTCACCCGGGACAGAAATAAACTATGGCTACACCTTC
CDR3: CASSPGTEINYGYTF
D: TRBD1
length: 15
V: TRBV18
size: .
J: TRBJ1-2

DNA: TGTGCCAGCAGCTTGGATTTGGGCCAACCGGGGGAAAAACTGTTTTTT
CDR3: CASSLDLGQPGEKLFF
D: .
length: 16
V: TRBV5-4
size: .
J: TRBJ1-4

DNA: TGTGCCAGCAGTTCATCTGGGGCGGGAGGGGGAAAATACGAGCAGTACTTC
CDR3: CASSSSGAGGGKYEQYF
D: TRBD2
length: 17
V: TRBV28
size: .
J: TRBJ2-7

DNA: TGTGCCAGCCGGACAGCCTTTAACCTGAACACTGAAGCTTTCTTT
CDR3: CASRTAFNLNTEAFF
D: .
length: 15
V: TRBV6-5
size: .
J: TRBJ1-1